The 6 T cell receptor beta chains presented below share a single source sample, sequenced in a study of Ad26.COV2.S vaccination and SARS-CoV-2 variants. Treatment given: roughly 19 received Ad26.COV2.S at low or high dose, single or two shots; several received placebo; per-sample allocation not given. Samples came from day 63 after the first vaccine or placebo injection. Method: immunoSEQ multiplex PCR; TCRdb's copy keeps in-frame clones and lacks some. The table lists around 450,000 clones, about 88% of them singletons. The starting material was peripheral blood, obtained in a trial of Ad26.COV2.S vaccine versus placebo. These TCRs come from a person between 18 and 65 years old who received the Ad26.COV2.S COVID-19 vaccine or a placebo.

The genes are TRBV29-1 and TRBJ2-1; TRBD2 matches 9 bases. The CDR3 has 14 residues. CDR1 SQVTM and CDR2 ANQGSEA come from the germline V gene. V was pared by 4 bases and J by 4 bases, with 5 bases of the junction left unmatched. This CDR3 is CSVGTSGYYNEQFF. The CDR3 region has the DNA TGCAGCGTTGGTACTAGCGGGTATTACAATGAGCAGTTCTTC.

The chain recombines TRBV11-3 with TRBJ2-1, with D possibly TRBD2 on 5 matching bases. The V end lost 5 bases, the J end lost 3 bases, and 11 bases lay between the germline ends. CDR3 length equals 14 residues. Per germline, CDR1 SGHNT and CDR2 YENEEA. In DNA, the CDR3 is TGTGCCAGCAGCGCCATTAGCGTCTACAATGAGCAGTTCTTC. Encoded protein: CASSAISVYNEQFF.

The chain recombines TRBV7-8 with TRBJ2-5, with D tentatively TRBD1 (5 bases). Germline loops: CDR1 SGHVS, CDR2 FQNEAQ. The CDR3 consists of 14 residues. The V end lost 3 bases, the J end lost 4 bases, and 12 bases lay between the germline ends. The CDR3 DNA reads as TGTGCCAGCAGCTTGCCCCGACAGCCAGAGACCCAGTACTTC. As protein: CASSLPRQPETQYF.

The chain uses TRBV7-3 and TRBJ2-3, with 7 bases identical to TRBD1. The CDR3 is 17 amino acids. The germline V gene has CDR1 SGHTA and CDR2 FQGTGA. Losses at the gene ends were 5 bases for V and 3 bases for J; bases not matched to a gene: 14. CDR3 amino acids: CASSPNYGQVVTDTQYF. The CDR3 DNA follows: TGTGCCAGCAGCCCCAACTATGGACAGGTCGTAACAGATACGCAGTATTTT.

The chain combines TRBV3-1 (or the pseudogene TRBV3-2) with TRBJ2-2; no reliable D call. Per germline, CDR1 LGHDT and CDR2 YNNKEL (reference sequence). The CDR3 length is 14 residues. V dropped 4 bases and J dropped 5 bases, with 11 bases sitting between them. The CDR3, as DNA: TGTGCCAGCAGCCCTACCTTAGGGACCGGGGAGCTGTTTTTT. The encoded protein is CASSPTLGTGELFF.

The chain links TRBV7-8 to TRBJ2-7, with 10 nucleotides matching TRBD1. Trimming cost V 7 bases and J 6 bases; bases outside gene matches: 12. Germline values: CDR1 SGHVS, CDR2 FQNEAQ. The CDR3 runs to 15 residues. CDR3: CASISPGQGFGEQYF. DNA of the CDR3: TGTGCCAGCATTTCACCGGGACAGGGGTTCGGCGAGCAGTACTTC.